Each of the 19 T cell receptor beta chains below was sequenced from the same sample in a study of radiotherapy plus CTLA-4 blockade in lung cancer. Libraries were prepared by immunoSEQ multiplex PCR; TCRdb keeps only in-frame clonotypes and omits some of them. The data show some 80,000 clones, with around 78% seen just once and roughly 20% held by the top ten. This sample comprised peripheral blood, obtained from a patient treated with radiotherapy plus ipilimumab. The receptors derive from a human donor with non-small cell lung cancer whose response to radiotherapy plus ipilimumab could not be evaluated. Some clones in this sample may be carry-over from other donors' samples.

The chain combines TRBV30 with TRBJ2-2, with TRBD1 as a possible D gene (5 bases). The ends were cut back, 3 bases at V and 3 bases at J, with 11 bases in the middle. There are 14 residues in the CDR3. Per germline, CDR1 GTSNPN and CDR2 SVGIG (reference sequence). The CDR3 DNA reads as TGTGCCTGGAGGTACAGGACGTACACCGGGGAGCTGTTTTTT. Protein product: CAWRYRTYTGELFF.

The rearrangement links TRBV6-1 to TRBJ2-5; 8 bases are shared with TRBD1. Germline V gene data show CDR1 as MNHNS and CDR2 as SASEGT. The CDR3 has 12 amino acids. V dropped 6 bases and J dropped 5; count of bases not matched to a gene: 2. This CDR3 reads CASSGQGETQYF. The CDR3, as DNA: TGTGCCAGCAGCGGACAGGGCGAGACCCAGTACTTC.

The CDR3 DNA is TGCGCCAGCAGCTTGGTGGGAGGACCCGGCTCTGGGGCCAACGTCCTGACTTTC. It translates to CASSLVGGPGSGANVLTF. The chain joins TRBV5-1 to TRBJ2-6, with D perhaps TRBD2 (6 bases). Germline assignment: CDR1 SGHRS and CDR2 YFSETQ. The CDR3 sequence is 18 residues long. With 0 bases removed from V and 0 bases from J, the gap between germline ends came to 13 bases.

The chain is built from TRBV7-2 and TRBJ1-3, with TRBD1 identical over 8 bases. The CDR3 is made up of 16 amino acids. With V trimmed by 5 bases and J by 2 bases, 8 bases remained unmatched. Per germline, CDR1 SGHTA and CDR2 FQGNSA. This CDR3 is CASSLWSGGPGNTIYF. DNA of the CDR3: TGTGCCAGCAGCCTTTGGTCAGGGGGCCCTGGAAACACCATATATTTT.

The rearrangement joins TRBV30 to TRBJ1-2; D is unresolved. CDR1 is GTSNPN and CDR2 is SVGIG in the germline V gene (reference sequence). Trimming took 2 bases from V and 5 from J, leaving 9 bases between them. The CDR3 loop spans 12 amino acids. The CDR3 here is CAWSYEIYGYTF. The CDR3 bases are TGTGCCTGGAGTTACGAGATATATGGCTACACCTTC.

A few counts support this clone. The rearrangement links TRBV21-1 to TRBJ1-1; the table's TRBD1 call for D was not verified on the DNA. TRBV21-1 is deemed a pseudogene. The length of the CDR3 is 12 residues. CDR3 amino acids: CASADRNTEAFF. CDR3 bases: TGTGCCAGCGCTGACAGGAACACTGAAGCTTTCTTT.

The chain carries TRBV29-1 and TRBJ1-2, with 11 bases aligning to TRBD1. Germline lookup yields CDR1 SQVTM and CDR2 ANQGSEA. The CDR3 has 13 residues. V gave up 6 bases and J gave up 7 bases; unmatched junction bases: 7. The CDR3: CSVGQGARGGYTF. The CDR3 nucleotides are TGCAGCGTCGGACAGGGGGCGCGGGGTGGCTACACCTTC.

The chain couples TRBV4-1 to TRBJ1-2; tentative D call: TRBD1 (5 bases). The CDR3 has 13 amino acids. Germline CDR1 reads MGHRA; CDR2 reads YSYEKL. V was clipped by 4 bases and J by 1 base, with 7 bases between them. For the CDR3, the DNA is TGCGCCAGCAGCCCACAGGATAACTATGGCTACACCTTC. Residues: CASSPQDNYGYTF.

V gene TRBV28 combines with J gene TRBJ1-1, with no clear D. Germline assignment: CDR1 MDHEN and CDR2 SYDVKM. V was trimmed by 5 bases and J by 6 bases, leaving 19 bases between them. This CDR3 contains 15 residues. The CDR3 nucleotides are TGTGCCAGCAGTCCTCCTCCCGGGATGCTATCTGAAGCTTTCTTT. Translating it yields CASSPPPGMLSEAFF.

V gene TRBV2 combines with J gene TRBJ2-1, with 9 positions matching TRBD1. The CDR3 has 15 residues. The ends lost 7 bases at V and 4 bases at J; junction bases unmatched: 8. Germline CDR1 is SNHLY and CDR2 is FYNNEI. This CDR3 is CASTKGQGIYNEQFF. In DNA, the CDR3 is TGTGCCAGCACCAAAGGACAGGGGATTTACAATGAGCAGTTCTTC.

The rearrangement uses TRBV28 and TRBJ2-1; D possibly corresponds to TRBD1 (5 bases). The CDR3 length is 14 residues. CDR1 and CDR2 from the germline V gene are MDHEN and SYDVKM. Trimming stripped 2 bases from V and 2 bases from J, with 7 bases between. The CDR3 nucleotides read TGTGCCAGCAGTTTAATAGGGGCCTACAATGAGCAGTTCTTC. It yields the protein CASSLIGAYNEQFF. The full variable domain, with the rest looked up from reference TRBV28 and TRBJ2-1, is DVKVTQSSRYLVKRTGEKVFLECVQDMDHENMFWYRQDPGLGLRLIYFSYDVKMKEKGDIPEGYSVSREKKERFSLILESASTNQTSMYLCASSLIGAYNEQFFGPGTRLTVL.

The chain employs TRBV14 and TRBJ2-5, with TRBD2 matching 13 bases. Germline V gene sequence: CDR1 SGHDN, CDR2 FVKESK. The J segment lost 5 bases and the V segment lost 5 bases, leaving 5 bases of the junction unmatched. The CDR3 is 15 residues long. CDR3 amino acids: CASSMGLAGLETQYF. The CDR3 DNA is TGTGCCAGCAGCATGGGACTAGCGGGGTTGGAGACCCAGTACTTC.

The rearrangement uses TRBV4-1 and TRBJ2-7, with D tentatively TRBD2 (6 bases). Per the germline V gene, CDR1 is MGHRA and CDR2 is YSYEKL. The V gene lost 3 bases and the J gene lost 6 bases, with 18 bases spanning the gap. The CDR3 extends over 15 amino acids. CDR3 in DNA: TGCGCCAGCAGCCACCCCGGCGGGGTCTCGGGCGAGCAGTACTTC. As protein: CASSHPGGVSGEQYF.

A single count supports this clone. This sequence joins TRBV13 and TRBJ2-5, with a possible D match to TRBD1 (5 bases). V was cut by 3 bases and J by 1 base, with 12 bases left in between. Germline CDR1 reads PRHDT; CDR2 reads FYEKMQ (reference sequence). The CDR3 has 15 residues. The CDR3 spells CASSFLGQGQETQYF. The CDR3 DNA reads as TGTGCCAGCAGCTTTTTGGGGCAGGGCCAAGAGACCCAGTACTTC.

The V and J genes are TRBV5-1 and TRBJ2-5; perhaps TRBD1 as D (6 bases). V shed 2 bases and J shed 1 base, with 9 bases lying between them. The germline gives CDR1 SGHRS, CDR2 YFSETQ. CDR3 length: 14 amino acids. CDR3 DNA: TGCGCCAGCAGCTTAAAGGACAGCCAAGAGACCCAGTACTTC. Its translation: CASSLKDSQETQYF.

The gene calls are TRBV27 and TRBJ1-2, with unresolved D. CDR1 is MNHEY, CDR2 SMNVEV, per germline (reference sequence). The CDR3 contains 15 residues. Trimming shortened V by 4 bases and J by 1 base, and 13 bases separated the two germline ends. CDR3 sequence (DNA): TGTGCCAGCAGTTCCGTCGGGAGTATTAACTATGGCTACACCTTC. It translates to CASSSVGSINYGYTF.

The V gene is TRBV9, the J gene TRBJ1-1, with no clear D. V lost 4 bases and J lost 2, with 3 bases in between. CDR3 length: 11 amino acids. Germline values: CDR1 SGDLS, CDR2 YYNGEE. CDR3 residues: CASSLNTEAFF. Here the CDR3 DNA reads TGTGCCAGCAGCCTAAACACTGAAGCTTTCTTT.

The V call is TRBV7-8, the J call TRBJ1-1, with 7 bases aligning to TRBD1. After removal of 9 bases from V and 1 base from J, the junction contained 11 bases not matched to a gene. This CDR3 spans 15 amino acids. The germline CDR1 and CDR2 sequences are SGHVS and FQNEAQ. As DNA, the CDR3 is TGTGCCAGTTCGCCTTCAGGGGGGTCGAACACTGAAGCTTTCTTT. The encoded protein is CASSPSGGSNTEAFF.

The chain recombines TRBV7-2 with TRBJ1-2; D remains ambiguous. CDR1 and CDR2 from the germline V gene are SGHTA and FQGNSA. Trimming left V 5 bases short and J 8 bases short, with 15 bases between. The CDR3 runs to 13 residues. CDR3 sequence (DNA): TGTGCCAGCAGCCGCCCCGGGGTTGGAGGCTACACCTTC. Protein product: CASSRPGVGGYTF. Variable domain in full (rest from reference TRBV7-2 and TRBJ1-2): GAGVSQSPSNKVTEKGKDVELRCDPISGHTALYWYRQSLGQGLEFLIYFQGNSAPDKSGLPSDRFSAERTGGSVSTLTIQRTQQEDSAVYLCASSRPGVGGYTFGSGTRLTVV.